This T cell receptor beta chain derives from a study of T-cell reconstitution after alpha-beta-depleted transplantation in children (TCRdb year 2016). Concerning the study at large: Using TCR repertoire profiling, the study quantitatively followed how T-cell immune reconstitution unfolded in children after TCRalphabeta/CD19-depleted allogeneic hematopoietic cell transplantation. General study outcomes and caveats: In some patients, high TCRbeta diversity at day 60 was attributed to recipient T cells and intrathymic progenitors that had survived conditioning. Over the following months the frequencies of hyperexpanded clones went down, and after one year T-cell counts and TCRbeta diversity were mostly credited to newly produced T cells. The apparently early recovery of alphabetaT-cell counts about two months after transplant reportedly depended on only several hundred rapidly expanded clones that came from non-depleted graft cells.

This clonotype was counted between two and nine times. The clone's antigen remains unknown. No much larger clone is present one base from it, and per-base qualities are unavailable. Deletion took 0 bases off V and 7 bases off J, with a span of 14 bases between the germline ends. As encoded in the germline V gene, CDR1 is SQVTM while CDR2 is ANQGSEA. Inclusive of the bounding cysteine and phenylalanine, the CDR3 is 14 residues long. Just CDR3 DNA is preserved here, 42 bases in frame from base 1. This specimen's treatment or condition label, interpreted: allogeneic hematopoietic cell transplantation with graft depleted of TCRalphabeta T cells and CD19 B cells. TCRalphabeta/CD19-depleted allogeneic hematopoietic cell grafts were given to the transplant recipients, all of whom were children. Library creation used PCR. Sequencing took place on an Illumina HiSeq 2500. Molecular barcoding was employed in the preparation of TCR libraries, with unique molecular identifiers being used to normalize TCRbeta repertoire quantification. Using fastp trimming at Q25 and MiXCR clonotype assembly, TCRdb reanalyzed the public sequencing data and kept in-frame beta chains. Each entry merges the rows of one CDR3 protein and shows their most common DNA and genes. The sample yields almost 600,000 distinct CDR3 sequences; around 27% were counted once. The biggest ten clones account for around 36% of the sample.

The TCR originated in a boy less than two years old with Wiskott-Aldrich syndrome, due to receive a stem cell transplant. The rearrangement joined TRBV29-1 to TRBJ2-3, and perhaps TRBD1 as D gene, on 6 matching bases. This material consisted of PBMCs, taken before TCRalphabeta/CD19-depleted stem cell transplant. This receptor carries the CDR3 CSVEDLWTENTQYF. The base sequence is TGCAGCGTTGAAGATCTGTGGACAGAGAATACGCAGTATTTT.